This T cell receptor (beta chain) came from a study of T cells in Graves' hyperthyroidism and ophthalmopathy. From 9 to 10 ml of fresh peripheral blood, PBMCs were isolated. TCR beta CDR3 sequences were amplified from RNA transcripts. Primed by the HTBI set, a first-round RT-PCR was run on the TCR CDR3. Via MiXCR, TCRdb re-called the multiplex PCR reads, giving one row per CDR3 protein. The sample consists of approximately 430,000 distinct CDR3 sequences, more than 15% of them appearing once. A remark on this clonotype: The junction shows a germline mismatch at one end, possibly a read error.

Sequenced input: blood. The TCR comes from a woman between 18 and 29 years old with Graves' hyperthyroidism.

The CDR3 DNA sequence: TGTGCCAGCAGCCTCGGACAGGGCCCGAACACTGGAGCTTTCTTT. Translation gives CASSLGQGPNTGAFF. The chain is built from TRBV5-4 and TRBJ1-1; 8 bases agree with TRBD1. CDR1 and CDR2 from the germline V gene are SGHNT and YYREEE (reference sequence). This CDR3 has 15 amino acids.